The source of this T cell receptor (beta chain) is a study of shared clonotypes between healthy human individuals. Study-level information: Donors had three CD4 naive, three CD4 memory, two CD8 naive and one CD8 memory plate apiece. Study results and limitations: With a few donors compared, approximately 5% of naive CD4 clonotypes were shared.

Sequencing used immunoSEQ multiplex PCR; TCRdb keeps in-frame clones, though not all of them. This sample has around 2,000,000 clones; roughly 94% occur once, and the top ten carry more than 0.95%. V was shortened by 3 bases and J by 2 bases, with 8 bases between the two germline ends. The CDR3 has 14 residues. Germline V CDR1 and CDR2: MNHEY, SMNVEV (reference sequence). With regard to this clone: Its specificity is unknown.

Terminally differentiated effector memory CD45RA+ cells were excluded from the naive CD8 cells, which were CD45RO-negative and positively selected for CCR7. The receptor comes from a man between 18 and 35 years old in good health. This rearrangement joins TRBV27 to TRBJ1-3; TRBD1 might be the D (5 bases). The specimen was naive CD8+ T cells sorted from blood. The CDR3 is CASSFLGAGNTIYF. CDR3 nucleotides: TGTGCCAGCAGTTTCCTAGGGGCTGGAAACACCATATATTTT.